This entry concerns a single T cell receptor beta chain. Its antigen is currently unknown. The CDR3 is 15 residues long. Germline V gene lookup returns CDR1 WNHNN and CDR2 SYGVQD (reference sequence). With V trimmed by 3 bases and J by 7 bases, 12 bases remained unmatched. Regions amplified from RNA transcripts were the TCR beta CDR3 regions. The HTBI set primed first-round TCR CDR3 RT-PCR. One entry per CDR3 protein results from TCRdb running MiXCR on the multiplex PCR reads. The sample lists a few hundred thousand distinct CDR3 sequences; approximately 15% were seen once. The source of the sample is a study of T cells in Graves' hyperthyroidism and ophthalmopathy. Study conclusions and caveats: A model of 13 V-J features distinguished ophthalmopathy from stable hyperthyroidism.

The sequencing sample was made of blood. The origin of this receptor is a woman aged 40 to 50 with Graves' ophthalmopathy. The V and J genes are TRBV10-1 and TRBJ2-7, with 7 bases aligning to TRBD1. CDR3 nucleotides: TGCGCCAGCAGTGATCCGGCAGGGGGTCGGAATGAGCAGTACTTC. Translation gives CASSDPAGGRNEQYF.